One TCR beta chain is described in this entry. Antigen specificity is unknown. The CDR3 is 18 residues long. Germline trimming cut 0 bases from V and 5 bases from J; bases unmatched to any gene: 9. Germline CDR1 and CDR2: SGHVS and FQNEAQ. Use of 60 Vbeta and 13 Jbeta primers characterized the PCR. Produced via immunoSEQ multiplex PCR; TCRdb's table is partial and in-frame only. The data hold 190,000 or so clones, with 80% observed a single time. The entry originates in a study of cytomegalovirus exposure and HLA in healthy donors. The study, taken as a whole, reports: In an earlier analysis, productive rearrangement rates for most beta V segments clustered near 87% or 30%.

The chain is built from TRBV7-8 and TRBJ2-3; TRBD2 matches 12 bases. Sequenced: PBMCs. This TCR was recovered from a boy younger than 18 in good health and CMV-seronegative. Here the CDR3 DNA reads TGTGCCAGCAGCTTAGCTTCTAGCGGGGGGGCTGGGGGAGATACGCAGTATTTT. Amino acid sequence: CASSLASSGGAGGDTQYF.